The 9 T cell receptor beta chains below were found in one sample sequenced in a study of T cells in Graves' hyperthyroidism and ophthalmopathy. Amplification yielded TCR beta CDR3 regions, with RNA transcripts as the source. With the HTBI primer set, the TCR CDR3 went through a first round of RT-PCR. TCRdb reprocessed the multiplex PCR reads via MiXCR and lists one record per CDR3 protein. The sample holds 300,000 to 450,000 distinct CDR3 sequences, approximately 15% seen once. The specimen sequenced was blood. Receptors were obtained from a young woman with Graves' hyperthyroidism that later progressed to Graves' ophthalmopathy.

This clonotype turned up a few times. The rearrangement joins TRBV27 to TRBJ2-1; possibly TRBD2 for D (6 bases). CDR1 and CDR2 (germline): MNHEY, SMNVEV (reference sequence). The CDR3 covers 13 residues. Trimming stripped 3 bases from V and 6 bases from J, with 9 bases between. The CDR3 sequence is CASSFGLFNEQFF. CDR3 nucleotides: TGTGCCAGCAGTTTTGGACTATTCAATGAGCAGTTCTTC.

This clonotype has at least ten counts. V and J are TRBV2 and TRBJ2-7; 8 bases are a match to TRBD1. The CDR3 contains 14 residues. J gave up 0 bases and V 7 bases, and 5 bases lay outside the gene matches. In germline, CDR1 is SNHLY, CDR2 FYNNEI. The CDR3, as DNA: TGTGCCAGCACCTTTACAGGGGGCTCCTACGAGCAGTACTTC. It specifies CASTFTGGSYEQYF.

Comments on this clonotype: A much larger clonotype is one base distant, so this may be a read error. The chain employs TRBV12-3 or TRBV12-4 and TRBJ1-4, with TRBD1 as a possible D gene (5 bases). The CDR3 extends over 13 amino acids. The V and J ends lost 7 bases and 6 bases respectively, with 12 bases between them. The DNA of the CDR3 is TGTGCCAGCACCCTAGAGGGGTATGAAAAACTGTTTTTT. This translates into CASTLEGYEKLFF.

The table lists this clonotype with many counts. This chain uses TRBV20-1 with TRBJ2-1; D gene unclear. The CDR3 is 13 amino acids. The germline gives CDR1 DFQATT, CDR2 SNEGSKA (reference sequence). Trimming took off 5 bases at V and 7 bases at J, with 15 bases between the two ends. The CDR3 DNA reads TGCAGTGCTTTTCCGACTGACGCGAATGAGCAGTTCTTC. It yields the protein CSAFPTDANEQFF.

This clonotype was recorded many times. CDR3 nucleotides: TGTGCCAGCGCTAACCGGGCCCCCGGGGGTGAGGATACGCAGTATTTT. Its protein is CASANRAPGGEDTQYF. The chain carries TRBV2 and TRBJ2-3, with TRBD2 as a possible D gene (6 bases). The germline V gene has CDR1 SNHLY and CDR2 FYNNEI. V was trimmed by 8 bases and J by 6 bases, leaving 24 bases between them. The CDR3 loop spans 16 amino acids.

This clonotype was counted a few times. The chain combines TRBV7-9 with TRBJ2-2; D gene uncertain. The V end lost 6 bases, the J end lost 1 base, and 6 bases lay between the germline ends. Germline CDR1 SEHNR, CDR2 FQNEAQ (reference sequence). The CDR3 runs to 13 residues. Written as DNA, the CDR3 is TGTGCCAGCAGGGACCAGAACACCGGGGAGCTGTTTTTT. This sequence encodes CASRDQNTGELFF.

This clonotype has a count of ten or more. The chain joins TRBV24-1 to TRBJ2-1; 9 nucleotides align to TRBD2. Germline V gene lookup returns CDR1 KGHDR and CDR2 SFDVKD. The CDR3 spans 14 residues. With 5 bases clipped from V and 7 bases from J, the junction kept 5 bases outside the gene matches. CDR3 sequence reads: CATSVAGGWNEQFF. CDR3 in DNA: TGTGCCACCAGTGTGGCGGGAGGGTGGAATGAGCAGTTCTTC.

This clonotype was detected a few times. The chain couples TRBV5-1 to TRBJ1-3; 7 bases agree with TRBD1. V lost 4 bases, J lost 4 bases, and 5 bases stayed unmatched. Germline loops: CDR1 SGHRS, CDR2 YFSETQ. The length of the CDR3 is 14 residues. This CDR3 reads CASSLEGQGNTIYF. DNA for the CDR3: TGCGCCAGCAGCCTCGAGGGACAGGGAAACACCATATATTTT.

Ten or more counts support this clonotype. The V call is TRBV28, the J call TRBJ1-2; D ambiguous. Between the trimmed V and J ends, which lost 3 bases and 6 bases, there was a span of 17 bases. Germline CDR1 reads MDHEN; CDR2 reads SYDVKM. The CDR3 contains 15 residues. The CDR3 DNA reads TGTGCCAGCAGTTTTGATCCGACTTGGGGAGATGGCTACACCTTC. Amino acid sequence: CASSFDPTWGDGYTF.